This T cell receptor (beta chain) was profiled in a study of Graves' ophthalmopathy and Graves' hyperthyroidism (dated by TCRdb to the late 2010s). Regarding the research as a whole: Peripheral blood samples were taken at the time of initial diagnosis, before any treatment was given. The study used signatures of the TCR beta repertoire to tell Graves' ophthalmopathy apart from Graves' hyperthyroidism and to predict which patients would progress to ophthalmopathy. A discovery set of 100 or so patients (about 45 ophthalmopathy, just over 55 stable hyperthyroidism) was enrolled to explore V-J signatures distinguishing ophthalmopathy from hyperthyroidism. In five to seven hyperthyroidism patients, T-cell repertoires of thyroid tissue and blood were compared. An independent validation cohort was composed of 18 to 20 hyperthyroidism patients and about 16 patients who later progressed from hyperthyroidism to ophthalmopathy. In total, approximately 130 blood samples were TCR-sequenced: under 45 ophthalmopathy, approximately 75 hyperthyroidism and some 17 hyperthyroidism-to-ophthalmopathy patients. After sampling, hyperthyroidism patients received methimazole starting at 30 mg daily, and ophthalmopathy patients received high-dose intravenous methylprednisolone. The paper's findings and limits, for the study overall: Among expanded thyroid clonotypes with frequency above 0.001, most also showed up in blood, which suggests that blood repertoires may reflect the thyroid immune response. In validation, the model predicted ophthalmopathy progression with about 71% sensitivity and 72.22% specificity; fewer than 15 predicted patients were CT-confirmed with GO in a median of 6.5 months. No statistical method was used to set the sample size in advance, and the investigators knew which group each participant was assigned to. Ophthalmopathy was separated from stable hyperthyroidism by the 13-signature model with about 89% sensitivity and about 81% specificity in cross-validation and with 80%/75% in the test set.

This clonotype was recorded at least ten times. Its antigen remains unidentified. Its ends do not fully match the called genes, so a read error is possible. The CDR3, from cysteine to phenylalanine, totals 14 residues. Of the read, only the CDR3 DNA is kept; its 42 bases are in frame from base 1. Via the germline V gene (reference sequence), CDR1 is SEHNR and CDR2 FQNEAQ. Patients with ophthalmopathy had moderately to severely active disease, with a Clinical Activity Score of 3 or more, a NOSPECS grade of 4 or more, and a disease duration of less than 3 months. Patients with other autoimmune diseases, uncontrolled infections, pregnancy or lactation were excluded. Diagnosis was based on clinical symptoms, serum thyroxine, TRAb, thyroid ultrasound and orbital computed tomography. PBMCs were isolated from approximately 10 ml of fresh peripheral blood by Ficoll-Paque density gradient centrifugation. Trizol reagent was used to extract the total RNA, and its quality was then checked on an Agilent 2100 Bioanalyzer.

TCR beta CDR3 regions were amplified from RNA transcripts for repertoire sequencing. HTBI primers and the Qiagen OneStep RT-PCR kit were used in a first-round RT-PCR, which was followed by a second-round multiplex PCR, size selection and purification. Sequencing of the libraries was carried out on an Illumina HiSeq2000 in paired-end mode with 100 bp reads. Processing in the source paper ran as follows. SOAPnuke was used to process the reads, removing any read that contained adapters or uncalled bases, had a mean Phred below 15, or lacked an exact match to the constant primer or identifier. COPE v1.2.5 was used to merge high-quality paired reads. Each unique nucleotide sequence was defined as a clonotype, and clonotypes were aligned to IMGT TRB V, D and J references with MiTCR v1.1. The analysis was limited to V-J combinations with a frequency above 0.0001, which together covered 98% to 99.2% of repertoires. A TCR clonal expansion and chaos score per V-J combination was defined as the ratio of F50 clonal expansion to chaos observed in the TCRdist matrix. Welch's t-statistics and random forest were used to narrow the features down to 13 V-J combinations, which were then fed into a naive Bayes classifier. Thyroid-blood repertoire similarity was quantified with the Morisita-Horn index. The raw public reads went through TCRdb reprocessing: fastp at Q25, MiXCR clone calling, in-frame beta chains kept. Each entry merges the rows of one CDR3 protein and shows their most common DNA and genes. The V and J calls shown here were made by TCRdb, not taken from the authors' results. The sample table holds approximately 700,000 distinct CDR3 sequences, of which approximately 40% were seen once. The top ten hold 40% to 55% of the sample.

The chain is made from TRBV7-9 and TRBJ1-1; TRBD1 might be the D gene, on 6 matching bases. Sequenced material: peripheral blood. This sequence originates from an adult man with Graves' ophthalmopathy. The CDR3 has the sequence CASSLSGGRTEAFF. The DNA is as follows: TGCGCCAGCAGCCTATCGGGGGGCCGGACTGAAGCTTTCTTT.